These 14 T cell receptor beta chains were sequenced from one sample in a study of cytomegalovirus exposure and HLA in healthy donors (dated by TCRdb to 2016 to 2017). Libraries were made using the immunoSEQ multiplex PCR assay. A mixture of 60 forward primers for TCR Vbeta segments and 13 reverse primers for TCR Jbeta segments was used in the multiplex PCR. Drawn from immuneACCESS, this table holds only the in-frame rearrangements with V and J called that TCRdb kept. Clones are partly lost; checked studies trace under half to an unresolved V gene and leave the rest unexplained. The sample table shows tens of thousands of clones, and approximately 90% are seen once. Together, the top ten hold about 12% of the sample. The sequenced sample was PBMCs. These receptors were obtained from a woman aged 25-40 years in good health and CMV-seropositive.

The chain couples TRBV19 to TRBJ2-7; 9 nucleotides match TRBD2. CDR3 size: 13 residues. Germline CDR1 LNHDA, CDR2 SQIVND (reference sequence). V lost 5 bases and J lost 7; bases outside the gene matches: 6. The chain's CDR3 is CASSVAGAFEQYF. The CDR3 nucleotides are TGTGCCAGTAGTGTAGCGGGAGCATTTGAGCAGTACTTC. The full variable domain, its missing parts supplied by reference TRBV19 and TRBJ2-7, is DGGITQSPKYLFRKEGQNVTLSCEQNLNHDAMYWYRQDPGQGLRLIYYSQIVNDFQKGDIAEGYSVSREKKESFPLTVTSAQKNPTAFYLCASSVAGAFEQYFGPGTRLTVT.

With respect to this clone: One junction end does not reproduce the germline sequence, and a read error may be involved. The J gene is TRBJ1-2, the V gene TRBV10-2; tentative D call: TRBD1 (5 bases). The V gene's germline CDR1 is WSHSY and CDR2 SAAADI. This CDR3 region has 13 residues. The DNA for the CDR3 is TGCGCCAGCAGCCAGGGCAATAAGGGTAACCTTCCCTTC. Amino acid sequence: CASSQGNKGNLPF.

The V gene is TRBV6-1, the J gene TRBJ1-1, with 7 bases matching TRBD1. V lost 8 bases to trimming and J lost 1 base; unmatched junction nucleotides: 4. The CDR3 spans 13 residues. In germline, CDR1 is MNHNS, CDR2 SASEGT. The CDR3 sequence: CASSRGRNTEAFF. CDR3 bases: TGTGCCAGCTCAAGGGGGCGGAACACTGAAGCTTTCTTT.

The chain employs TRBV15 and TRBJ2-1; D not certain. This CDR3 contains 13 residues. Trimming pared 1 base from V and 6 bases from J, leaving 7 bases between. Germline loops: CDR1 LNHNV, CDR2 YYDKDF (reference sequence). The CDR3 nucleotides are TGTGCCACCAGCAGAGCCGAGATCAATGAGCAGTTCTTC. This encodes CATSRAEINEQFF.

This chain connects TRBV11-2 to TRBJ2-1; TRBD2 is a possible D gene (5 bases). Looked up from germline, CDR1 is SGHAT and CDR2 is FQNNGV. V was cut by 6 bases and J by 7 bases, with 19 bases left in between. CDR3 length equals 15 residues. CDR3 nucleotides: TGTGCCAGCAGGGGTCATGGGAGACTTTTTAATGAGCAGTTCTTC. Translated, it gives CASRGHGRLFNEQFF.

The chain carries TRBV5-4 and TRBJ1-1; TRBD1 matches at 7 bases. Trimming at V came to 4 bases and at J to 3 bases, leaving 6 bases not matched to a gene. Looked up from germline, CDR1 is SGHNT and CDR2 is YYREEE (reference sequence). This CDR3 is built from 14 residues. The CDR3 loop is CASSPDRRDTEAFF. CDR3 nucleotides: TGTGCCAGCAGCCCGGACAGGAGGGACACTGAAGCTTTCTTT.

The chain joins TRBV14 to TRBJ1-4; D is ambiguous. Germline lookup yields CDR1 SGHDN and CDR2 FVKESK. CDR3 size: 11 residues. Trimming stripped 6 bases from V and 11 bases from J, with 10 bases between. The CDR3 here is CASSRGEKLFF. The CDR3 DNA sequence: TGTGCCAGCAGTCGTGGGGAGAAACTGTTTTTT.

The chain carries TRBV5-5 and TRBJ1-4; 10 bases line up with TRBD1. Germline V lookup: CDR1 SGHKS, CDR2 YYEKEE (reference sequence). With V trimmed by 3 bases and J by 6 bases, 17 bases remained unmatched. This CDR3 comprises 19 residues. CDR3 DNA sequence: TGTGCCAGCAGCTCTCATATTGACAGGGGGCGCGGGGGTGATGAAAAACTGTTTTTT. Residues: CASSSHIDRGRGGDEKLFF.

This chain uses TRBV2 with TRBJ1-6, with D maybe TRBD1 (6 bases). V lost 3 bases to trimming and J lost 9 bases, with 18 bases between them. Looked up from germline, CDR1 is SNHLY and CDR2 is FYNNEI. The CDR3 spans 16 residues. In nucleotides, the CDR3 is TGTGCCAGCAGTGATAGGGGGAAGATCTCCTTTTCACCCCTCCACTTT. Amino acid sequence: CASSDRGKISFSPLHF.

This clone has a single count. V usage is TRBV5-4 and J usage is TRBJ2-7; TRBD1 might be the D (6 bases). Germline lookup yields CDR1 SGHNT and CDR2 YYREEE (reference sequence). The CDR3 runs to 13 residues. V gave up 2 bases and J gave up 3 bases, with 9 bases separating them. CDR3 in DNA: TGTGCCAGCAGCTTAAAGGGGGTCTACGAGCAGTACTTC. Protein sequence: CASSLKGVYEQYF. The full variable domain, completed using reference TRBV5-4 and TRBJ2-7, is ETGVTQSPTHLIKTRGQQVTLRCSSQSGHNTVSWYQQALGQGPQFIFQYYREEENGRGNFPPRFSGLQFPNYSSELNVNALELDDSALYLCASSLKGVYEQYFGPGTRLTVT.

This clone has only one observation. V usage is TRBV18 and J usage is TRBJ1-4, with 7 bases aligning to TRBD1. The junction had 6 bases not matched to a gene; V was cut back by 6 bases and J by 8 bases. The CDR3 is 13 amino acids. Germline CDR1 and CDR2: KGHSH and LQKENI. The CDR3 here is CASSLRDSEKLFF. The CDR3 DNA reads TGTGCCAGCTCGCTCCGGGACAGCGAAAAACTGTTTTTT. Full variable domain (missing parts from reference TRBV18 and TRBJ1-4): NAGVMQNPRHLVRRRGQEARLRCSPMKGHSHVYWYRQLPEEGLKFMVYLQKENIIDESGMPKERFSAEFPKEGPSILRIQQVVRGDSAAYFCASSLRDSEKLFFGSGTQLSVL.

The chain combines TRBV6-5 with TRBJ1-4, with D unclear. With 4 bases removed from V and 5 bases from J, the gap between germline ends came to 11 bases. The germline V gene encodes CDR1 MNHEY and CDR2 SVGAGI. This CDR3 is built from 14 residues. The CDR3, as DNA: TGTGCCAGCAGTTTACGGGGTCGGAATGAAAAACTGTTTTTT. Protein sequence: CASSLRGRNEKLFF.

This rearrangement joins TRBV18 to TRBJ2-1, with TRBD2 matching 7 bases. The CDR3 covers 14 residues. Germline trimming cut 5 bases from V and 6 bases from J; bases unmatched to any gene: 7. The germline gives CDR1 KGHSH, CDR2 LQKENI. The CDR3 spells CASSGQTSSNEQFF. CDR3 coding DNA: TGTGCCAGCTCAGGTCAGACTAGCAGCAATGAGCAGTTCTTC.

This rearrangement joins TRBV7-2 to TRBJ2-7; no clear D gene. Trimming removed 1 base from V and 7 bases from J, with 14 bases in between. Germline V gene sequence: CDR1 SGHTA, CDR2 FQGNSA. This CDR3 is 14 amino acids long. CDR3 nucleotides: TGTGCCAGCAGCTTAGAGAGCTCCTACGGGGAGCAGTACTTC. Residues: CASSLESSYGEQYF.